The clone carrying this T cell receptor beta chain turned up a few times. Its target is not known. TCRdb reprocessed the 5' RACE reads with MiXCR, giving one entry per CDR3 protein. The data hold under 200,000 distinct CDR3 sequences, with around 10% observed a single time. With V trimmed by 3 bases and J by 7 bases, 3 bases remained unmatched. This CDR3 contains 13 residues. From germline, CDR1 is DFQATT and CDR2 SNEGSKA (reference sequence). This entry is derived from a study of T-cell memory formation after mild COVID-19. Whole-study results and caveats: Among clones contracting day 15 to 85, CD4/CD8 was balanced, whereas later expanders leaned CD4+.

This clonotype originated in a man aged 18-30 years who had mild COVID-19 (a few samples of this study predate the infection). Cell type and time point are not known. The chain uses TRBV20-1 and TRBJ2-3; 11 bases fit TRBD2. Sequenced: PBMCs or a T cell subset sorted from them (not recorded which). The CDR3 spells CSASSGGVYTQYF. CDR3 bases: TGCAGTGCTAGTAGCGGGGGGGTATATACGCAGTATTTT.